This T cell receptor beta chain was recorded in a study of T-cell reconstitution after alpha-beta-depleted transplantation in children. Unique molecular identifiers were built into the TCRbeta library. TCRdb fed the PCR reads into MiXCR, producing one record per CDR3 protein. The table lists about 540,000 distinct CDR3 sequences, around 16% of them singletons. This clonotype was found a few times. Trimming cost V 3 bases and J 6 bases, with 14 bases left between them. The CDR3 loop spans 13 amino acids. CDR1 is SQVTM, CDR2 ANQGSEA, per germline. The specimen comprised PBMCs from the stem cell graft donor, sampled from the stem cell graft. V and J are TRBV29-1 and TRBJ1-2, with unresolved D. The receptor was isolated from a human donor who donated a stem cell graft to a child with acute lymphoblastic leukemia. CDR3 sequence: CSVDITPTDGYTF. In nucleotides, the CDR3 is TGCAGCGTTGATATCACCCCTACGGATGGCTACACCTTC.